Sequencing of this T cell receptor beta chain was carried out in a study of T cell responses to AZD1222 COVID-19 vaccine. Study results and caveats: Regions 160-218 and 743-854 held dominance among vaccine-associated CD4 TCRs, which spanned spike. When two AZD1222 doses had been given, Spike-specific TCR breadth and depth rose. The sample set comprised mostly white British donors with more females, and clonal diversity was possibly underestimated.

In the case of this clone: The antigen is not known.

This table comes from immunoSEQ multiplex PCR, and its TCRdb copy is limited to in-frame clones, with some not included. The table lists 150,000 to 200,000 clones, around 90% of them singletons. Germline V CDR1 and CDR2: SGHTA, FQGNSA. The CDR3 covers 14 residues. V gave up 5 bases and J gave up 5 bases; unmatched junction bases: 5. The sample in question was peripheral blood, obtained 28 days after the second AZD1222 dose. This receptor was taken from an adult who received the AZD1222 COVID-19 vaccine. This chain joins TRBV7-2 and TRBJ2-1, with TRBD2 identical over 8 bases. The CDR3 is CASSPSGLDNEQFF. In DNA form, the CDR3 reads TGTGCCAGCAGCCCCTCGGGACTAGACAATGAGCAGTTCTTC.